This is a list of T cell receptor beta chains from one sample in a study of cytomegalovirus exposure and HLA in healthy donors. Measured with immunoSEQ multiplex PCR; TCRdb has only the in-frame clones, and not every one. The sample shows approximately 100,000 clones, about 76% of them seen only once. The sequenced sample was PBMCs. The receptors were gathered from a woman in her 40s in good health and CMV-seronegative. Each CDR3 is given with its conserved first and last residue. Each record gives: CDR3 protein, CDR3 DNA, J gene, clone size, V gene, D gene. The D gene is left open where the match is weak. The size of a clone is reported for some rows only, either as once, few or many, or as a class for expanded clones.

CASSQSPGGRGTEAFF,TGCGCCAGCAGCCAATCCCCAGGCGGTCGGGGCACTGAAGCTTTCTTT,TRBJ1-1,-,TRBV4-1,-
CASSQDVDRNSPLHF,TGTGCCAGCAGCCAAGACGTAGACAGAAATTCACCCCTCCACTTT,TRBJ1-6,-,TRBV4-2,-
CASSAPGQGVYEQYF,TGTGCCAGTAGTGCCCCGGGACAGGGAGTCTACGAGCAGTACTTC,TRBJ2-7,once,TRBV19,TRBD1
CASSLEGARQYF,TGCGCCAGCAGCTTGGAGGGGGCGAGGCAGTACTTC,TRBJ2-7,few,TRBV5-1,TRBD1
CASSLRVGLALTDTQYF,TGTGCCAGCAGCTTGCGGGTGGGTTTGGCTTTGACAGATACGCAGTATTTT,TRBJ2-3,-,TRBV5-6,-
CASSQESGGREGDTQYF,TGTGCCAGCAGCCAGGAGAGCGGGGGTCGCGAGGGAGATACGCAGTATTTT,TRBJ2-3,once,TRBV4-2,TRBD2
CASRLEKSGSYEQYF,TGTGCCAGCCGCCTTGAAAAGAGCGGGTCCTACGAGCAGTACTTC,TRBJ2-7,-,TRBV2,-
CASSADSNEQFF,TGTGCCAGCAGTGCGGACAGCAATGAGCAGTTCTTC,TRBJ2-1,-,TRBV2,-
CASSTGAEQYF,TGTGCCAGCAGCACTGGGGCGGAGCAGTACTTC,TRBJ2-7,-,TRBV11-2,-
CASSLTGFGYGYTF,TGTGCCAGCAGTTTAACGGGGTTTGGCTATGGCTACACCTTC,TRBJ1-2,few,TRBV27,-
CASSRIPGVNEKLFF,TGTGCCAGCAGCCGTATACCCGGGGTTAATGAAAAACTGTTTTTT,TRBJ1-4,-,TRBV7-2,-
CASSGDSWETQYF,TGTGCCAGCAGCGGGGACAGCTGGGAGACCCAGTACTTC,TRBJ2-5,-,TRBV5-6,TRBD1
CAISEPGQGTYEQYF,TGTGCCATCAGTGAGCCGGGACAGGGGACCTACGAGCAGTACTTC,TRBJ2-7,-,TRBV10-3,TRBD1
CASSLVLAAGQFF,TGTGCCAGCAGTTTGGTACTAGCGGCCGGGCAGTTCTTC,TRBJ2-1,few,TRBV27,TRBD2
CASSLTGFLAEYNEQFF,TGTGCCAGCAGCTTAACCGGGTTCCTCGCAGAATACAATGAGCAGTTCTTC,TRBJ2-1,-,TRBV7-2,-
CASSFRDSLFTDTQYF,TGTGCCAGCAGCTTCCGGGACAGTCTATTCACAGATACGCAGTATTTT,TRBJ2-3,-,TRBV5-4,TRBD1
CASSLEQARVMGEQFF,TGTGCCAGCAGCTTAGAACAGGCTAGGGTGATGGGGGAGCAGTTCTTC,TRBJ2-1,-,TRBV7-8,-
CASTPSGGATYEQYF,TGTGCCAGTACCCCTAGCGGGGGGGCGACCTACGAGCAGTACTTC,TRBJ2-7,-,TRBV19,TRBD2
CASSYTQGGSYGYTF,TGTGCCAGCAGTTACACCCAGGGGGGTTCCTATGGCTACACCTTC,TRBJ1-2,-,TRBV6-5,TRBD1